The T cell receptor beta chain described here comes from a study of blood T cell repertoires in COVID-19. The wider study: Both acute and convalescent COVID-19 samples were obtained from the United States, Italy and Spain. The analysed material was cDNA or gDNA that came from T cells, B-cell-depleted T cells, or PBMCs.

The CDR3 totals 12 residues. With 3 bases removed from V and 7 bases from J, the gap between germline ends came to 10 bases. Germline CDR1 DFQATT, CDR2 SNEGSKA (reference sequence). Only in-frame clones appear in the TCRdb table, and some are missing; sequencing was by immunoSEQ multiplex PCR. The profile shows about 73,000 clones, 83% of them singletons. Sequencing was carried out using peripheral blood. The rearrangement uses TRBV20-1 and TRBJ1-5; D may be TRBD1 (5 bases). The sequence came from a woman aged 55-70 years with acute or convalescent COVID-19. The CDR3 reads CSASARAQPQHF. In DNA, the CDR3 is TGCAGTGCTAGTGCCAGGGCGCAGCCCCAGCATTTT.